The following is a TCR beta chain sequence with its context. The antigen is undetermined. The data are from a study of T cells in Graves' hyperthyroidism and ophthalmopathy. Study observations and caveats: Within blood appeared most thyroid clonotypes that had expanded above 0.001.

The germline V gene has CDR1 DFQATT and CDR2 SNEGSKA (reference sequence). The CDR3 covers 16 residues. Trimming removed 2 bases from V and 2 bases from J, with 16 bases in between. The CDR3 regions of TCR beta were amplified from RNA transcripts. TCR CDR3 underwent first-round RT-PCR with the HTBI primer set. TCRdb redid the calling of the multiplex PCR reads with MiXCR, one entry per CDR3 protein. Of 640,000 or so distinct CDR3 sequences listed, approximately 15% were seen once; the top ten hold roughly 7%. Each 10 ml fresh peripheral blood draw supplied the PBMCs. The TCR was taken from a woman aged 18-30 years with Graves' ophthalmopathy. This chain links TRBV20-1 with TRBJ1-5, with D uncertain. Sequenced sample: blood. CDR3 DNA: TGCAGTGCTAGAAACAGCGGGCGCATTGGCAATCAGCCCCAGCATTTT. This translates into CSARNSGRIGNQPQHF.